These 27 T cell receptor beta chains were all obtained from the same sample, sequenced in a study of blood T cell repertoires in COVID-19 (dated by TCRdb to 2020 to 2022). Library preparation used the immunoSEQ multiplex PCR assay. TCRdb holds this immuneACCESS table with in-frame rearrangements only. Some clones are missing; in checked studies, unresolved V genes explain under half, and the rest has no known cause. This sample is represented by about 220,000 clones; about 85% of them were singletons. The ten largest clones represent 20% of the sample. Sequenced sample: peripheral blood. These receptors all come from a man younger than 40 with active or convalescent COVID-19.

V is TRBV9 and J is TRBJ2-3, with D unclear. Trimming took 0 bases from V and 6 from J, leaving 8 bases between them. The CDR3 is 13 amino acids. The germline V gene encodes CDR1 SGDLS and CDR2 YYNGEE. This CDR3 reads CASSVGPPDTQYF. Written as DNA, the CDR3 is TGTGCCAGCAGCGTAGGTCCCCCGGATACGCAGTATTTT.

The CDR3 protein is CASKDSGGNQPQHF. Here the CDR3 DNA reads TGTGCCAGCAAAGATTCCGGGGGCAATCAGCCCCAGCATTTT. The chain has TRBV6-6 and TRBJ1-5; D is ambiguous. The germline CDR1 and CDR2 sequences are MNHNY and SVGAGI (reference sequence). This CDR3 spans 14 amino acids. With 7 bases removed from V and 2 bases from J, the gap between germline ends came to 12 bases.

The V and J genes are TRBV7-2 and TRBJ2-3, with 12 bases fitting TRBD2. The CDR3 spans 13 residues. Per the germline V gene, CDR1 is SGHTA and CDR2 is FQGNSA. J lost 15 bases, V lost 4 bases, and 8 bases had no gene match. In nucleotides, the CDR3 is TGTGCCAGCAGCTCCCAAACTAGCGGGAGGCTATATTTT. This gives the protein CASSSQTSGRLYF. Full variable domain (remainder filled in from reference TRBV7-2 and TRBJ2-3): GAGVSQSPSNKVTEKGKDVELRCDPISGHTALYWYRQSLGQGLEFLIYFQGNSAPDKSGLPSDRFSAERTGGSVSTLTIQRTQQEDSAVYLCASSSQTSGRLYFGPGTRLTVL.

A single count supports this clone. The chain joins TRBV7-9 to TRBJ1-1; 7 nucleotides match TRBD1. The CDR3 has 15 amino acids. After removal of 5 bases from V and 0 bases from J, the junction contained 6 bases not matched to a gene. Germline CDR1 SEHNR, CDR2 FQNEAQ (reference sequence). The DNA of the CDR3 is TGTGCCAGCAGCAGGGGACAGCCCCTGAACACTGAAGCTTTCTTT. Translated: CASSRGQPLNTEAFF.

This clone has a handful of counts. CDR3 loop: CASSQESGTRPNEQFF. Written as DNA, the CDR3 is TGCGCCAGCAGCCAGGAATCCGGGACTAGACCCAATGAGCAGTTCTTC. This chain uses TRBV4-3 with TRBJ2-1, with 8 bases matching TRBD2. Germline loops: CDR1 LGHNA, CDR2 YSLEER. The CDR3 spans 16 residues. The V gene end was trimmed by 3 bases and the J gene end by 6 bases; junction bases not matched to a gene: 10.

CDR3 loop: CSVLRDRGVVYGYTF. CDR3 nucleotides: TGCAGCGTCCTCCGGGACAGGGGAGTAGTCTATGGCTACACCTTC. The V call is TRBV29-1, the J call TRBJ1-2; 10 bases are a match to TRBD1. CDR1 and CDR2 from the germline V gene are SQVTM and ANQGSEA. The V segment lost 6 bases and the J segment 4 bases; nucleotides outside the gene matches: 11. The CDR3 loop spans 15 amino acids.

The J gene is TRBJ1-2, the V gene TRBV4-2; 12 bases align to TRBD1. The trim removed 4 bases at V and 5 bases at J, leaving 8 bases unmatched. Germline lookup yields CDR1 LGHNA and CDR2 YNFKEQ. CDR3 length: 16 residues. This CDR3 reads CASSPGGQGAIYGYTF. The CDR3 DNA reads as TGTGCCAGCAGCCCCGGGGGACAGGGGGCGATTTATGGCTACACCTTC.

The chain combines TRBV27 with TRBJ2-6, with 9 bases that match TRBD1. Unmatched junction bases numbered 8, after V lost 5 bases and J lost 0 bases. Germline V gene sequence: CDR1 MNHEY, CDR2 SMNVEV (reference sequence). The CDR3 has 18 amino acids. Here the CDR3 DNA reads TGTGCCAGCAGTCCTCCCGGGACAGGGCCCTCTGGGGCCAACGTCCTGACTTTC. It translates to CASSPPGTGPSGANVLTF.

This chain joins TRBV12-3 or TRBV12-4 and TRBJ1-2; D is ambiguous. The CDR3 loop spans 13 amino acids. V was shortened by 5 bases and J by 6 bases, with 13 bases between the two germline ends. CDR3 bases: TGTGCCAGCAGTCTAGAGCCCCATCATGGCTACACCTTC. Translating gives CASSLEPHHGYTF.

The V and J genes are TRBV5-1 and TRBJ1-4, with D possibly being TRBD1 (5 bases). The V end lost 5 bases, the J end lost 5 bases, and 13 bases lay between the germline ends. Germline CDR1 is SGHRS and CDR2 is YFSETQ. The CDR3 is 14 residues long. CDR3 amino acids: CASRTTGGNEKLFF. Written as DNA, the CDR3 is TGCGCCAGCAGAACCACAGGTGGGAATGAAAAACTGTTTTTT.

CDR3 nucleotide sequence: TGCGCCAGCAGCCAAGGGGCCTCCTACGAGCAGTACTTC. Protein: CASSQGASYEQYF. The rearrangement joins TRBV4-1 to TRBJ2-7, with D unclear. Germline-derived CDR1 and CDR2 are MGHRA and YSYEKL. Trimming shortened V by 1 base and J by 0 bases, and 4 bases separated the two germline ends. The CDR3 has 13 residues.

V and J are TRBV11-2 and TRBJ2-7, with D unclear. Germline CDR1 is SGHAT and CDR2 is FQNNGV. The V and J ends lost 3 bases and 9 bases respectively, with 18 bases between them. The CDR3 consists of 14 residues. The CDR3 reads CASSFSSTNSPQYF. In DNA, the CDR3 is TGTGCCAGCAGCTTTAGCTCTACCAACTCCCCGCAGTACTTC.

The gene calls are TRBV29-1 and TRBJ1-2, with a weak D call TRBD1 (6 bases). Germline values: CDR1 SQVTM, CDR2 ANQGSEA. CDR3 length: 16 amino acids. V was clipped by 3 bases and J by 3 bases, with 20 bases between them. For the CDR3, the DNA is TGCAGCGTTGATAGCCGGGGCAGGGGCTCATACTATGGCTACACCTTC. Amino acids: CSVDSRGRGSYYGYTF.

The chain has TRBV5-4 and TRBJ2-7, with D possibly TRBD2 on 6 matching bases. Germline CDR1 is SGHNT and CDR2 is YYREEE (reference sequence). The CDR3 spans 17 residues. V was cut by 2 bases and J by 4 bases, with 22 bases left in between. CDR3 in DNA: TGTGCCAGCAGCTTAGCTCCCTCAAGGTCTAGCGCTTACGAGCAGTACTTC. It encodes CASSLAPSRSSAYEQYF.

The chain joins TRBV6-5 to TRBJ2-3; D is possibly TRBD2 (5 bases). V lost 7 bases and J 0 bases, leaving 14 bases between the germline ends. There are 15 residues in the CDR3. Germline CDR1 is MNHEY and CDR2 is SVGAGI. CDR3 DNA sequence: TGTGCCAGCAATTTAGGCGGGCTGAGCACAGATACGCAGTATTTT. Protein: CASNLGGLSTDTQYF.

The chain uses TRBV19 and TRBJ2-4; maybe TRBD1 (5 bases). The CDR3 spans 16 residues. Germline CDR1 and CDR2: LNHDA and SQIVND (reference sequence). The germline V and J ends were trimmed by 5 bases and 0 bases, with 14 bases remaining between them. CDR3 sequence reads: CASSGIGASAKNIQYF. CDR3 nucleotide sequence: TGTGCCAGTAGTGGTATAGGGGCCTCAGCCAAAAACATTCAGTACTTC.

In its sample, this clone was seen once. The V and J genes are TRBV5-6 and TRBJ2-5, with 9 bases aligning to TRBD1. The germline gives CDR1 SGHDT, CDR2 YYEEEE. The CDR3 runs 16 residues. The ends lost 2 bases at V and 5 bases at J; junction bases unmatched: 10. The CDR3 loop is CASSLVPGQGTETQYF. CDR3 bases: TGTGCCAGCAGCTTAGTCCCGGGACAGGGTACGGAGACCCAGTACTTC.

This chain connects TRBV9 to TRBJ1-3, with D hard to call. The ends were cut back, 4 bases at V and 0 bases at J, with 14 bases in the middle. This CDR3 region has 16 residues. Germline V gives CDR1 SGDLS, CDR2 YYNGEE. The CDR3 sequence is CASSPSPRSSGNTIYF. In DNA form, the CDR3 reads TGTGCCAGCAGCCCCTCCCCCCGTAGCTCTGGAAACACCATATATTTT.

This clone was picked up one time. The chain employs TRBV5-6 and TRBJ2-1; D possibly corresponds to TRBD1 (5 bases). V lost 6 bases and J lost 4, with 8 bases in between. Germline lookup yields CDR1 SGHDT and CDR2 YYEEEE. The CDR3 contains 12 residues. The CDR3 DNA sequence: TGTGCCAGCAACAGGAAATACAATGAGCAGTTCTTC. Protein product: CASNRKYNEQFF.

This clone was seen only a few times. This chain joins TRBV18 and TRBJ1-2; no definite D call. The V gene lost 2 bases and the J gene lost 5 bases, with 9 bases spanning the gap. Germline V CDR1 and CDR2: KGHSH, LQKENI. The CDR3 covers 13 residues. As DNA, the CDR3 is TGTGCCAGCTCACCATTAGTAGAGTATGGCTACACCTTC. Translating gives CASSPLVEYGYTF.

The chain carries TRBV11-2 and TRBJ1-1; 8 bases map to TRBD1. The V gene's germline CDR1 is SGHAT and CDR2 FQNNGV. Germline trimming cut 5 bases from V and 1 base from J; bases unmatched to any gene: 3. This CDR3 has 14 residues. The CDR3 here is CASSRTGPNTEAFF. CDR3 nucleotides: TGTGCCAGCAGCAGGACAGGGCCGAACACTGAAGCTTTCTTT.

This clone was observed once. This chain uses TRBV6-2 or TRBV6-3 with TRBJ2-5; 9 bases line up with TRBD1. The CDR3 runs 15 residues. The J segment lost 5 bases and the V segment lost 5 bases, leaving 9 bases of the junction unmatched. From germline, CDR1 is MNHEY and CDR2 SVGEGT. For the CDR3, the DNA is TGTGCCAGCAGTCCCCGGGACAGGGATCGGGAGACCCAGTACTTC. It specifies CASSPRDRDRETQYF.

The rearrangement uses TRBV5-1 and TRBJ1-2; TRBD1 matches 10 bases. CDR1 and CDR2 from the germline V gene are SGHRS and YFSETQ. V trimming: 5 bases; J trimming: 2 bases; junction bases outside the gene matches: 0. The CDR3 has 13 amino acids. CDR3 loop: CASRGQGNYGYTF. CDR3 nucleotides: TGCGCCAGCAGGGGACAGGGGAACTATGGCTACACCTTC.

V usage is TRBV30 and J usage is TRBJ2-5, with D possibly matching TRBD2 (6 bases). The CDR3 consists of 12 residues. V shed 2 bases and J shed 8 bases, with 12 bases lying between them. Looked up from germline, CDR1 is GTSNPN and CDR2 is SVGIG (reference sequence). The CDR3 here is CAWSPASVTQYF. The CDR3 coding sequence is TGTGCCTGGAGTCCAGCTAGCGTCACCCAGTACTTC.

V gene TRBV9 combines with J gene TRBJ1-6; 8 nucleotides match TRBD1. The CDR3 loop spans 15 amino acids. V shed 3 bases and J 7 bases; nucleotides not matched to a gene: 6. Germline CDR1 is SGDLS and CDR2 is YYNGEE. The CDR3 loop reads CASSAATGANSPLHF. In DNA, the CDR3 is TGTGCCAGCAGCGCAGCGACAGGGGCCAATTCACCCCTCCACTTT.

CDR3 bases: TGCAGTGCTAGCGGTGTCTACGAGCAGTACTTC. Its translation: CSASGVYEQYF. The V call is TRBV20-1, the J call TRBJ2-7; no firm D call. The CDR3 runs to 11 residues. Per the germline V gene, CDR1 is DFQATT and CDR2 is SNEGSKA (reference sequence). The V gene lost 3 bases and the J gene lost 3 bases, with 6 bases spanning the gap.

The CDR3 reads CSVEVGSNQPQHF. The CDR3 DNA is TGCAGCGTTGAGGTTGGCAGCAATCAGCCCCAGCATTTT. This chain uses TRBV29-1 with TRBJ1-5; D gene unclear. CDR1 is SQVTM, CDR2 ANQGSEA, per germline. The CDR3 loop spans 13 amino acids. Trimming took off 3 bases at V and 1 base at J, with 7 bases between the two ends.